Each of the 21 T cell receptor beta chains below was sequenced from the same sample in a study of T-cell memory formation after mild COVID-19. TCRdb redid the calling of the 5' RACE reads with MiXCR, one entry per CDR3 protein. This table has roughly 600,000 distinct CDR3 sequences, 15% to 20% appearing once. Sequenced sample: PBMCs or a T cell subset sorted from them (not recorded which). The receptors were sampled from an adult woman who had mild COVID-19 (a few samples of this study predate the infection). Cell type and time point are not known.

CDR3: CASSFGTGKPGTDTQYF. CDR3 bases: TGTGCCAGCAGCTTTGGGACAGGGAAGCCTGGTACAGATACGCAGTATTTT. V usage is TRBV7-6 and J usage is TRBJ2-3, with 9 positions matching TRBD1. V gave up 3 bases and J gave up 3 bases; unmatched junction bases: 10. This CDR3 has 17 residues. The germline V gene encodes CDR1 SGHVS and CDR2 FNYEAQ. Full variable domain (missing parts from reference TRBV7-6 and TRBJ2-3): GAGVSQSPRYKVTKRGQDVALRCDPISGHVSLYWYRQALGQGPEFLTYFNYEAQQDKSGLPNDRFSAERPEGSISTLTIQRTEQRDSAMYRCASSFGTGKPGTDTQYFGPGTRLTVL.

This chain links TRBV24-1 with TRBJ2-2, with 9 positions matching TRBD2. The CDR3 is made up of 15 amino acids. Germline V CDR1 and CDR2: KGHDR, SFDVKD. The junction had 5 bases not matched to a gene; V was cut back by 9 bases and J by 1 base. The CDR3 DNA reads TGTGCCACCGGTACTAGCGGGCAGAACACCGGGGAGCTGTTTTTT. This codes for CATGTSGQNTGELFF.

This clonotype was observed at least ten times. V usage is TRBV29-1 and J usage is TRBJ2-5; 8 bases are a match to TRBD1. Germline V gene lookup returns CDR1 SQVTM and CDR2 ANQGSEA. The CDR3 length is 13 residues. With 3 bases clipped from V and 5 bases from J, the junction kept 5 bases outside the gene matches. DNA of the CDR3: TGCAGCGTTGACAGGGGGCGAGGGGAGACCCAGTACTTC. Its translation: CSVDRGRGETQYF.

This clonotype was found a few times. The V gene is TRBV4-1, the J gene TRBJ1-1; D gene uncertain. Germline CDR1 reads MGHRA; CDR2 reads YSYEKL. V lost 1 base and J lost 3, with 9 bases in between. This CDR3 comprises 14 residues. The CDR3 is CASSQGPGYTEAFF. The CDR3 DNA is TGCGCCAGCAGCCAAGGGCCGGGCTACACTGAAGCTTTCTTT.

In its sample, this clonotype was seen a few times. The chain employs TRBV6-2 or TRBV6-3 and TRBJ2-7; D is perhaps TRBD2 (5 bases). The CDR3 is 15 amino acids. The V end was cut by 6 bases, the J end by 0 bases, with 15 bases between. Germline assignment: CDR1 MNHEY and CDR2 SVGEGT. The CDR3 DNA sequence: TGTGCCAGCAGGAGGACCTACGGGGACTCCTACGAGCAGTACTTC. It is translated as CASRRTYGDSYEQYF.

This clonotype was detected a few times. The chain links TRBV19 to TRBJ2-1; 11 positions match TRBD2. From germline, CDR1 is LNHDA and CDR2 SQIVND (reference sequence). The J segment lost 12 bases and the V segment lost 1 base, leaving 5 bases of the junction unmatched. The CDR3 loop spans 14 amino acids. CDR3 residues: CASSIALTSGTQFF. CDR3 nucleotides: TGTGCCAGTAGTATAGCTCTGACTAGCGGGACGCAGTTCTTC.

This clonotype was detected only a few times. The rearrangement links TRBV5-1 to TRBJ2-7; 7 nucleotides align to TRBD1. The CDR3 consists of 17 residues. Germline V gene sequence: CDR1 SGHRS, CDR2 YFSETQ. With V trimmed by 1 base and J by 5 bases, 15 bases remained unmatched. The CDR3 coding sequence is TGCGCCAGCAGCTTGACCCCGGTCGACAGGGAAAAGGACGAGCAGTACTTC. Translated, it gives CASSLTPVDREKDEQYF.

This clonotype was counted ten times or more. The V and J genes are TRBV5-1 and TRBJ1-1, with D unresolved. CDR3 size: 13 residues. Germline V gene lookup returns CDR1 SGHRS and CDR2 YFSETQ. V lost 4 bases to trimming and J lost 0 bases, with 7 bases between them. CDR3: CASSETLNTEAFF. In DNA form, the CDR3 reads TGCGCCAGCAGCGAAACACTGAACACTGAAGCTTTCTTT. The variable domain in full, completed from reference TRBV5-1 and TRBJ1-1, reads KAGVTQTPRYLIKTRGQQVTLSCSPISGHRSVSWYQQTPGQGLQFLFEYFSETQRNKGNFPGRFSGRQFSNSRSEMNVSTLELGDSALYLCASSETLNTEAFFGQGTRLTVV.

This clonotype showed up just a few times. The chain is built from TRBV5-5 and TRBJ2-3, with TRBD1 identical over 9 bases. V was pared by 0 bases and J by 8 bases, with 19 bases of the junction left unmatched. CDR1 is SGHKS and CDR2 is YYEKEE in the germline V gene (reference sequence). This CDR3 region has 19 residues. CDR3 sequence (DNA): TGTGCCAGCAGCTTGGGGGCCTTATGGACAGGGGTTTTTGAGGGTACGCAGTATTTT. It translates to CASSLGALWTGVFEGTQYF.

There are a few counts of this clonotype. The chain combines TRBV7-2 with TRBJ2-1; TRBD1 agrees at 8 bases. With 5 bases clipped from V and 2 bases from J, the junction kept 5 bases outside the gene matches. The germline CDR1 and CDR2 sequences are SGHTA and FQGNSA. This CDR3 comprises 15 residues. Here the CDR3 reads CASSKGTGAYNEQFF. The CDR3 coding sequence is TGTGCCAGCAGCAAAGGGACAGGAGCCTACAATGAGCAGTTCTTC.

This clonotype was detected a few times. V gene TRBV6-5 combines with J gene TRBJ2-3; D uncertain. The germline CDR1 and CDR2 sequences are MNHEY and SVGAGI. The V end was cut by 6 bases, the J end by 5 bases, with 9 bases between. This CDR3 contains 12 residues. The CDR3 bases are TGTGCCAGCAGGGGGTCTTTAGATACGCAGTATTTT. It is translated as CASRGSLDTQYF.

This chain joins TRBV6-2 or TRBV6-3 and TRBJ1-5, with TRBD1 matching 8 bases. Germline V gene sequence: CDR1 MNHEY, CDR2 SVGEGT. V trimming: 6 bases; J trimming: 11 bases; junction bases outside the gene matches: 9. The CDR3 contains 13 residues. This chain's CDR3 is CASSADRVDAQHF. As DNA, the CDR3 is TGTGCCAGCAGCGCGGACAGGGTTGACGCCCAGCATTTT.

This clonotype was seen many times. The chain couples TRBV29-1 to TRBJ1-5; D uncertain. V shed 0 bases and J shed 6 bases, with 9 bases lying between them. This CDR3 has 13 amino acids. CDR1 and CDR2 (germline): SQVTM, ANQGSEA. The chain's CDR3 is CSVEENEFQPQHF. Written as DNA, the CDR3 is TGCAGCGTTGAAGAGAACGAATTTCAGCCCCAGCATTTT.

This clonotype has ten or more counts. The chain recombines TRBV24-1 with TRBJ2-3; no reliable D call. CDR3 size: 12 residues. The ends were cut back, 1 base at V and 4 bases at J, with 2 bases in the middle. Germline CDR1 is KGHDR and CDR2 is SFDVKD. This chain's CDR3 is CATSDLPDTQYF. In DNA form, the CDR3 reads TGTGCCACCAGTGATTTACCAGATACGCAGTATTTT.

V and J are TRBV12-3 or TRBV12-4 and TRBJ1-3; D gene uncertain. The V end lost 6 bases, the J end lost 0 bases, and 15 bases lay between the germline ends. This CDR3 has 16 amino acids. This CDR3 reads CASSSPPPFSGNTIYF. The CDR3 DNA reads as TGTGCCAGCAGCTCTCCCCCGCCGTTCTCTGGAAACACCATATATTTT.

This chain joins TRBV24-1 and TRBJ2-5; D is unclear. The CDR3 is made up of 15 amino acids. Deletions cut 6 bases from V and 1 base from J, with 14 bases between. Germline CDR1 reads KGHDR; CDR2 reads SFDVKD. This CDR3 reads CATSSGSSPQETQYF. The CDR3 DNA reads TGTGCCACCAGTAGTGGAAGTAGTCCCCAAGAGACCCAGTACTTC.

This clonotype was detected a few times. The chain is built from TRBV20-1 and TRBJ2-3; TRBD1 might be the D (7 bases). V lost 1 base and J 2 bases, leaving 13 bases between the germline ends. This CDR3 has 15 amino acids. The germline gives CDR1 DFQATT, CDR2 SNEGSKA (reference sequence). DNA of the CDR3: TGCAGTGCTAGAGTATCAGGGGGGTACACAGATACGCAGTATTTT. Residues: CSARVSGGYTDTQYF.

CDR3 sequence: CASSFDRGRTEAFF. The CDR3 DNA follows: TGTGCCAGCAGCTTCGACAGAGGTCGGACTGAAGCTTTCTTT. The V call is TRBV7-2, the J call TRBJ1-1; TRBD1 might be the D (5 bases). The CDR3 consists of 14 residues. The germline V gene encodes CDR1 SGHTA and CDR2 FQGNSA. V shed 3 bases and J shed 5 bases, with 13 bases lying between them.

CDR3 nucleotides: TGCGCCAGCAGCAGTGGGTACTCCGACACCGGGGAGCTGTTTTTT. This translates into CASSSGYSDTGELFF. The chain has TRBV5-1 and TRBJ2-2; D is uncertain. Germline V gives CDR1 SGHRS, CDR2 YFSETQ. The CDR3 extends over 15 amino acids. V lost 4 bases, J lost 3 bases, and 13 bases lay in between.

The V and J genes are TRBV10-3 and TRBJ2-2, with D maybe TRBD2 (7 bases). With 2 bases removed from V and 6 bases from J, the gap between germline ends came to 19 bases. The CDR3 extends over 17 amino acids. Per germline, CDR1 ENHRY and CDR2 SYGVKD. The CDR3 sequence: CAISETGTTGGAGELFF. The DNA of the CDR3 is TGTGCCATCAGTGAGACAGGGACTACCGGGGGAGCCGGGGAGCTGTTTTTT.

This clonotype appeared many times. The chain employs TRBV12-3 or TRBV12-4 and TRBJ2-7, with D tentatively TRBD1 (6 bases). The CDR3 totals 17 residues. V lost 2 bases and J lost 2, with 19 bases in between. The CDR3 spells CASSLTKLTGPTYEQYF. CDR3 coding DNA: TGTGCCAGCAGTTTAACGAAACTGACAGGTCCCACCTACGAGCAGTACTTC.